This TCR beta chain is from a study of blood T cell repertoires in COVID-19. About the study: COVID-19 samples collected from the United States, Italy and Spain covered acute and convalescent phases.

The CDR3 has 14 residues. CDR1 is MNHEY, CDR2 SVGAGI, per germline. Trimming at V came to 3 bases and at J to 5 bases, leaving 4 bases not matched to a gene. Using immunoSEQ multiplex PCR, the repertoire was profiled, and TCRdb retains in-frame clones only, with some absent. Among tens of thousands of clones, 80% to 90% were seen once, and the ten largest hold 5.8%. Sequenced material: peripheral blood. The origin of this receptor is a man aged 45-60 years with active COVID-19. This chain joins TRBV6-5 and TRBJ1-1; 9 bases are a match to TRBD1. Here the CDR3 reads CASSYGQGRTEAFF. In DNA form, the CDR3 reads TGTGCCAGCAGTTATGGACAGGGGAGGACTGAAGCTTTCTTT.